This section outlines one T cell receptor (beta chain) sequence together with its context. This clone was observed a few times. The specificity of this receptor is unknown. Base qualities are not provided; no much larger clone lies one nucleotide away. Whole blood was collected in K2EDTA tubes by collaborating institutions according to the institutions' own protocols. Collaborator samples were shipped for TCRbeta analysis as frozen whole blood, isolated PBMCs, or DNA extracted from either sample type. The immunoSEQ Assay, a bias-controlled multiplex PCR, was used to amplify TCRbeta CDR3 regions from genomic DNA. As for how the authors treated the data: Within the assay, amplification of reference gene primers was used to estimate how many nucleated cells each sample contained. To quantify the absolute abundance of each unique TCRbeta CDR3 rearrangement, sequence reads were collapsed and filtered. For each sample, productive Simpson clonality was calculated as the square root of Simpson's diversity index over productive rearrangements. TCRdb holds this immuneACCESS table with in-frame rearrangements only. Some clones are missing; in checked studies, unresolved V genes explain under half, and the rest has no known cause. That table supplies the V and J calls and clone size; D and trimming were determined from the DNA. The sample table records around 190,000 clones; 80% to 90% of these occur just once. The top ten clonotypes cover around 9% of the sample.

CDR3 length: 15 amino acids, cysteine to phenylalanine. Of the read, only the CDR3 DNA is kept; its 45 bases are in frame from base 1. Trimming costs V 1 base and J 0 bases, and their ends lie 10 bases apart. From the germline V gene, CDR1 is SNHLY and CDR2 is FYNNEI. The data belong to a study of blood T cell repertoires in COVID-19 (dated by TCRdb to about 2020). Notes on the research overall: Samples from collaborators originated in the United States, Italy and Spain and spanned both the acute and convalescent phases of COVID-19. The sample metadata nearly always contained a de-identified subject ID, COVID-19 status, age in years and sex. Samples were obtained from the ongoing ImmuneRACE study (first 160 participants) and from over 1,000 subjects provided by 6 global collaborators. The prospective study material was composed of cDNA or gDNA derived from T cells, B-cell-depleted T cells, or PBMCs. Where HLA class I and class II types were available, the types were taken from metadata supplied by the sample provider, not from assay-based typing. The repertoires were released in a freely available public database meant as a resource for research on the immune response to SARS-CoV-2. Subjects who had been exposed to COVID-19, were actively infected with it, or had recovered from it provided the deeply sampled blood TCRbeta repertoires that made up the dataset.

Overall study results and their limits: Clinical and demographic metadata were provided uncurated, with the amount varying by source and participant.

The source material was peripheral blood. The V and J segments used are TRBV2 and TRBJ2-7, and TRBD2 may be the D gene, going by 7 matching bases. This clonotype originated in a man between 50 and 59 years old with active or convalescent COVID-19. The DNA sequence is given as TGTGCCAGCAGTGAAGGGGCGGGGGCCTCCTACGAGCAGTACTTC. The encoded protein is CASSEGAGASYEQYF.